A single T cell receptor (beta chain) is shown here with its context. Its antigen is still unknown. One base away there is no much larger clone; base qualities are not given. Each collaborating institution followed its own protocols to collect whole blood in K2EDTA tubes. Collaborator samples were shipped for TCRbeta analysis as frozen whole blood, isolated PBMCs, or DNA extracted from either sample type. This record belongs to a study of blood T cell repertoires in COVID-19 (dated by TCRdb to 2020 to 2022). Regarding the research as a whole: Samples from collaborators originated in the United States, Italy and Spain and spanned both the acute and convalescent phases of COVID-19. The samples were drawn from the first 160 participants of the ongoing ImmuneRACE study and from over a thousand subjects provided by 6 global collaborators. The repertoires were released in a freely available public database intended as a resource for research on the immune response to SARS-CoV-2. The sample metadata nearly always contained a de-identified subject ID, COVID-19 status, age in years and sex. Subjects who had been exposed to COVID-19, were actively infected with it, or had recovered from it provided the deeply sampled blood TCRbeta repertoires that made up the dataset. The prospective study material was composed of cDNA or gDNA derived from T cells, B-cell-depleted T cells, or PBMCs. HLA class I and class II types, where available, came from metadata supplied by the sample provider rather than from assay-based typing.

From its cysteine to its phenylalanine, the CDR3 spans 15 amino acids. Of all the DNA, just the CDR3 is kept, 45 bases in frame from base 1. Trimming leaves V shorter by 3 bases and J shorter by 7 bases, with the junction holding 12 bases beyond the gene matches. From the germline V gene (reference sequence), CDR1 is SGHNT and CDR2 is YYREEE. General study outcomes and caveats: How much clinical and demographic metadata was included differed by source and by participant, and the metadata was provided uncurated.

TCRbeta CDR3 regions were amplified from genomic DNA using the immunoSEQ Assay, a bias-controlled multiplex PCR. The paper's processing steps were these. Nucleated cell counts per sample were estimated from amplification of reference gene primers within the assay. To quantify the absolute abundance of each unique TCRbeta CDR3 rearrangement, sequence reads were collapsed and filtered. For each sample, productive Simpson clonality was calculated as the square root of Simpson's diversity index over productive rearrangements. TCRdb holds this immuneACCESS table with in-frame rearrangements only. Some clones are missing; in checked studies, unresolved V genes explain under half, and the rest has no known cause. For V, J and clone size, that table is used; D and trimming come from the DNA. A total of 95,000 to 100,000 clones appear in this sample, 91% of them only once. Roughly a sixth of the sample belongs to the ten largest clones.

Recombination linked TRBV5-4 to TRBJ1-2; 7 bases in between match TRBD1. The clonotype comes from a man in his fifties with acute or convalescent COVID-19. Sequenced material: peripheral blood. For the CDR3, the sequence is CASSSNARGLGGYTF. The DNA sequence reads TGTGCCAGCAGCTCCAACGCAAGGGGGCTGGGTGGCTACACCTTC.